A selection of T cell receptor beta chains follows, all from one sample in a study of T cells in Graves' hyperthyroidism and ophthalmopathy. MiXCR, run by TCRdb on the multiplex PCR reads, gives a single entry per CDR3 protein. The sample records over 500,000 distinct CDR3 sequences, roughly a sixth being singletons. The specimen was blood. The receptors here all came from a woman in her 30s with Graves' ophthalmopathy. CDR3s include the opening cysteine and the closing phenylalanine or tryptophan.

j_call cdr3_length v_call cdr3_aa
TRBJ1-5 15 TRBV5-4 CASSLWGGGSEAQHF
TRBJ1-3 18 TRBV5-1 CASSLGRRPGSSGNTIYF
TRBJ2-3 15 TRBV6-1 CASEHRSGTPDTQYF
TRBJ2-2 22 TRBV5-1 CASSLVGREYEQYFGPAGELFF
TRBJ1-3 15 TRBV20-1 CSARGQTSSGNTIYF
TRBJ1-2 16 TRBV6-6 CASSYGTGRANYGYTF
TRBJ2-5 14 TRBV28 CASRETGASEAQYF
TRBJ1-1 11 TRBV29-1 CSVRGMAEAFF
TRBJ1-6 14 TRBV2 CASSPDRVGSPLHF
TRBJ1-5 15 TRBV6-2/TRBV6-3 CASSGTGISNQPQHF
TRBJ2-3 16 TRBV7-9 CASSYVTGGFTDTQYF
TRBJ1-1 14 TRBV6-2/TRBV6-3 CASSYSTGWAEAFF
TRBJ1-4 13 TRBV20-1 CSARVANKGKLFF
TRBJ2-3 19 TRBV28 CASSLLVGGSRFSTDTQYF
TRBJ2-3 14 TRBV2 CASRSRTGADTQYF
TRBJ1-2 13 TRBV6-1 CASSDEVNYGYTF
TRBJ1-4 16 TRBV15 CATSRDPGASNEKLVF
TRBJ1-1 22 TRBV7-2 CASSLVGGDPTDDLLTYTEAFF
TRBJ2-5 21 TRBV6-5 CASSYEISSLAGGPSGRTQYF
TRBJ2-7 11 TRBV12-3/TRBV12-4 CASSLGREQYF
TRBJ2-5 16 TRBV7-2 CASSRRPGLARETQYF
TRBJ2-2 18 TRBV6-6 CASSYPRLAGGPIGELFF
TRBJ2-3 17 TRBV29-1 CSVEDGVSGLLTDTQYF
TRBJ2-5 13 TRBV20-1 CSAWDAGVETQYF
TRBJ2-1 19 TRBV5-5 CASSQYPGLGGIGYNEQFF
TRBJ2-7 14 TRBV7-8 CASSLEAGAYEQYF
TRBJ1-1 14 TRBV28 CASSTEEMNTEAFF
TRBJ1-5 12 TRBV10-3 CATGGQARAQHF
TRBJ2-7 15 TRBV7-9 CASSLVGEFAYEQYF
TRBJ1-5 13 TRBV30 CAWSGSSDQPQHF
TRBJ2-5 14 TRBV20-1 CSASRGTGTETQYF
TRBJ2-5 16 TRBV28 CASSFNTAYPRETQYF
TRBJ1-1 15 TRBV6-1 CASSRDSAMNTEAFF
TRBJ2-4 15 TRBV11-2 CASSVTVIAKNIQYF
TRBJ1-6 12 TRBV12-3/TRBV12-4 CASSLARSPLHF
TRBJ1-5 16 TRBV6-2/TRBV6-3 CASSIDHFNSNQPQHF
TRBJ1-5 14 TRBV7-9 CASSWGAGEQPQHF
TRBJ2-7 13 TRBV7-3 CASSPGLVYEQYF
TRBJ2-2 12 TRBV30 CAWRASTGELFF
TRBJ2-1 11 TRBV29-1 CSVEMYNEQFF
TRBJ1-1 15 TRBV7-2 CASSPWTGGYTEAFF
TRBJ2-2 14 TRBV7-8 CASSPIAGTGELFF
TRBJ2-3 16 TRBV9 CASSVLGTGATDTQYF
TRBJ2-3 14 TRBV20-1 CSGQTSGSRDTQYF
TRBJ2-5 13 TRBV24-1 CATTESGEETQYF
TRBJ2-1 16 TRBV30 CAWSDKGVTLHNEQFF
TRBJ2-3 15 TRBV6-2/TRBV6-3 CASSYSDSSTDTQYF
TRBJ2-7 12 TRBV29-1 CSVEGETYEQYF
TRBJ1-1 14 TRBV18 CASSPPLQGIEAFF
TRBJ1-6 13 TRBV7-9 CAGGGWDNSPLHF
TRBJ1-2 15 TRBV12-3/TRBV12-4 CASTLRQGTEYGYTF
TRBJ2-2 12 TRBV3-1 CASGRNTGELSF
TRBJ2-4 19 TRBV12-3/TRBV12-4 CASNFRPIGQRIAKNIQYF
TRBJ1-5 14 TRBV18 CASSQGTFDQPQHF
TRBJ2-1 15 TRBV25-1 CASSGYLGNSDEQFF
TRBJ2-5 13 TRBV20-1 CSAKGGNGETQYF
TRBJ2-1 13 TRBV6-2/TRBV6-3 CAGSRGRNNEQFF
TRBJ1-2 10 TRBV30 CAWSGRGYTF
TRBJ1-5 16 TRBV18 CASSPSAGVVNQPQQF
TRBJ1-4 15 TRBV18 CASSPKDPLGEKLFF